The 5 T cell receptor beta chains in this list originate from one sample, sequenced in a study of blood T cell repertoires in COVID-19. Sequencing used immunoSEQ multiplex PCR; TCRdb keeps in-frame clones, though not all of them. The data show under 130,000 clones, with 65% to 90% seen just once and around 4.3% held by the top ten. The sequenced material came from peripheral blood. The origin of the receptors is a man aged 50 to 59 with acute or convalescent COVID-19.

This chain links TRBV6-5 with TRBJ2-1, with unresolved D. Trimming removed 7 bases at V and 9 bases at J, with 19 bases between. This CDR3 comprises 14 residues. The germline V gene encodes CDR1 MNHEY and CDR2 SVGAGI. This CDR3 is CASKVWADFSEQFF. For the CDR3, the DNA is TGTGCCAGCAAAGTCTGGGCAGATTTTAGTGAGCAGTTCTTC.

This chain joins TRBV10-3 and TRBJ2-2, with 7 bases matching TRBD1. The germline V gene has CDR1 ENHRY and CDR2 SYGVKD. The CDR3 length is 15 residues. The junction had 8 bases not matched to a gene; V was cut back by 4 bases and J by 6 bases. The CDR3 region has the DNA TGTGCCATCAGTGGGACTCAGGGGGTACCCGGGGAGCTGTTTTTT. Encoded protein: CAISGTQGVPGELFF.

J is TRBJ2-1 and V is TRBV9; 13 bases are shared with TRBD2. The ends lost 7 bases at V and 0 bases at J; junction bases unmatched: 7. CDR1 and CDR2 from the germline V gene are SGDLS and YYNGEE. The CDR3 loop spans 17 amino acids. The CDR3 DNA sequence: TGTGCCAGCGACAGGACTAGCGGGGGACACTCCTACAATGAGCAGTTCTTC. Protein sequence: CASDRTSGGHSYNEQFF.

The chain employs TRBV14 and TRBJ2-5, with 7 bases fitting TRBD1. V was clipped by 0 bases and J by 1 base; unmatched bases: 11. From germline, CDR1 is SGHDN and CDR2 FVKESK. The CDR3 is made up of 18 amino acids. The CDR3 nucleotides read TGTGCCAGCAGCCAAGAAACGAGGACAGGTCTGTTCCAAGAGACCCAGTACTTC. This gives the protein CASSQETRTGLFQETQYF.

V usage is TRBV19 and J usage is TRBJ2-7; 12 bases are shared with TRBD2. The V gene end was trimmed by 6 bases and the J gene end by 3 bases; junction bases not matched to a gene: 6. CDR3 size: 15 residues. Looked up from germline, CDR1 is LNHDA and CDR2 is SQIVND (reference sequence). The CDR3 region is CASSKLAGGLYEQYF. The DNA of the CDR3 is TGTGCCAGTAGCAAACTAGCGGGGGGACTCTACGAGCAGTACTTC.